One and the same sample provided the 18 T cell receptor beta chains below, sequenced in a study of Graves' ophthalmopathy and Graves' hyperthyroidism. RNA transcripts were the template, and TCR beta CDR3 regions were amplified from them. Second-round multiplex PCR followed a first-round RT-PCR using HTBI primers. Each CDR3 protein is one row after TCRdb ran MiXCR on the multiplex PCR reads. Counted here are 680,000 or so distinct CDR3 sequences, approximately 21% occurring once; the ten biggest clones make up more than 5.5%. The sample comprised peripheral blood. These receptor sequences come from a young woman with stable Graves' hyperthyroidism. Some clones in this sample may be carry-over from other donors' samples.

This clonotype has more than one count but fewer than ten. CDR3 sequence reads: CASSYTGGDYGYTF. The CDR3 DNA reads as TGTGCCAGCAGTTACACAGGGGGCGACTATGGCTACACCTTC. The chain uses TRBV6-5 and TRBJ1-2; 9 nucleotides line up with TRBD1. Germline V gene data show CDR1 as MNHEY and CDR2 as SVGAGI. V gave up 2 bases and J gave up 3 bases; unmatched junction bases: 1. The CDR3 loop spans 14 amino acids.

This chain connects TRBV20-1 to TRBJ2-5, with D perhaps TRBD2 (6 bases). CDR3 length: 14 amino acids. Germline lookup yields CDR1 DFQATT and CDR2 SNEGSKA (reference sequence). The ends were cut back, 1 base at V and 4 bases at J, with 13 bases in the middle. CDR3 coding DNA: TGCAGTGCTAGAGCGATGACTAGGGGAGAGACCCAGTACTTC. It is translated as CSARAMTRGETQYF.

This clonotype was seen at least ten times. The CDR3 spells CASSLGGAYIPEAFF. The CDR3 DNA follows: TGTGCCAGCAGCTTAGGAGGGGCATATATTCCTGAAGCTTTCTTT. The J gene is TRBJ1-1, the V gene TRBV7-9; possible D gene TRBD1, 5 bases. The CDR3 length is 15 residues. V lost 1 base and J 6 bases, leaving 15 bases between the germline ends. CDR1 is SEHNR and CDR2 is FQNEAQ in the germline V gene (reference sequence).

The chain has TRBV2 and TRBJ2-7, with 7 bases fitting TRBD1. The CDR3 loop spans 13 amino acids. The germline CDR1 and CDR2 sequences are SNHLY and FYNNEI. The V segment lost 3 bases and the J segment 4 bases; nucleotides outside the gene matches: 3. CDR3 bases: TGTGCCAGCAGTGAGAGGGGGCAGTACGAGCAGTACTTC. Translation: CASSERGQYEQYF. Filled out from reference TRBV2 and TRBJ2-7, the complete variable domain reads EPEVTQTPSHQVTQMGQEVILRCVPISNHLYFYWYRQILGQKVEFLVSFYNNEISEKSEIFDDQFSVERPDGSNFTLKIRSTKLEDSAMYFCASSERGQYEQYFGPGTRLTVT.

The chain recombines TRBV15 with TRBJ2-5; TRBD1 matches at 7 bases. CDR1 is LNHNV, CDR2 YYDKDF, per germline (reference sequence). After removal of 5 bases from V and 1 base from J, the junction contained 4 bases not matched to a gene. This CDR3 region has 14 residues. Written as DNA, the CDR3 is TGTGCCACCAGCGAACAGGGGTCCCAAGAGACCCAGTACTTC. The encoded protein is CATSEQGSQETQYF.

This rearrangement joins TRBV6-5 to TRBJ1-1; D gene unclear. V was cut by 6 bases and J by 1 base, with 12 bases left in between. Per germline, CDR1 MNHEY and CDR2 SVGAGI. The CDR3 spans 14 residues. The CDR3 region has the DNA TGTGCCAGCAGATACCCCGGATCGAACACTGAAGCTTTCTTT. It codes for CASRYPGSNTEAFF.

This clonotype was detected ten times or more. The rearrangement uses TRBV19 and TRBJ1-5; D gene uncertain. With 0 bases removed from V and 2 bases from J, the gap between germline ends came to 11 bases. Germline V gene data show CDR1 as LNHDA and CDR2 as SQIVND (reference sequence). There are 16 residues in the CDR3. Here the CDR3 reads CASSIEVGWGNQPQHF. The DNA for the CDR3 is TGTGCCAGTAGTATAGAGGTAGGGTGGGGCAATCAGCCCCAGCATTTT. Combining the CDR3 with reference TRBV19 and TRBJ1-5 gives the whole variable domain DGGITQSPKYLFRKEGQNVTLSCEQNLNHDAMYWYRQDPGQGLRLIYYSQIVNDFQKGDIAEGYSVSREKKESFPLTVTSAQKNPTAFYLCASSIEVGWGNQPQHFGDGTRLSIL.

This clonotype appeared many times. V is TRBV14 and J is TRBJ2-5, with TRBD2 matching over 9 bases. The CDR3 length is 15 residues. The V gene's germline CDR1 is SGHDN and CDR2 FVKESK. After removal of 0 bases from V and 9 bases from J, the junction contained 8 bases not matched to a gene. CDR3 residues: CASSQDAGLAMSQYF. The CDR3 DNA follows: TGTGCCAGCAGCCAAGACGCTGGACTAGCGATGTCCCAGTACTTC.

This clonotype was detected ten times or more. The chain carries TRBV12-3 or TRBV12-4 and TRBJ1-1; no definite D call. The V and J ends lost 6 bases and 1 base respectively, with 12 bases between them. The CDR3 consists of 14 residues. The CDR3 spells CASSHGLTNTEAFF. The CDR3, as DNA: TGTGCCAGCAGCCATGGACTGACGAACACTGAAGCTTTCTTT.

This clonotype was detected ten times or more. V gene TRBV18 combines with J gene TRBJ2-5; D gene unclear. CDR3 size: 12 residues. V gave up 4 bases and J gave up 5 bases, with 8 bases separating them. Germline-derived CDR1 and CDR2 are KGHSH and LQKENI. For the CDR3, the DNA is TGTGCCAGCTCACAGCTTGGGGAGACCCAGTACTTC. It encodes CASSQLGETQYF.

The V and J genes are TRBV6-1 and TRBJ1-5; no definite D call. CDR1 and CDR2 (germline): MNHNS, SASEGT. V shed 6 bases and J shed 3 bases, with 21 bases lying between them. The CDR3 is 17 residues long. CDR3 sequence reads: CASSPGVVASANQPQHF. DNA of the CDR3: TGTGCCAGCAGCCCGGGAGTAGTCGCGTCGGCCAATCAGCCCCAGCATTTT.

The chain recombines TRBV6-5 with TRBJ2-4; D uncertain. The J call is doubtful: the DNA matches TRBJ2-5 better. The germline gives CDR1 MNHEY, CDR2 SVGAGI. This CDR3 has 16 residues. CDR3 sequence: CASSYSGFPTLETQYF. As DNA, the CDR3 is TGTGCCAGCAGTTACTCGGGGTTTCCCACTTTAGAGACCCAGTACTTC.

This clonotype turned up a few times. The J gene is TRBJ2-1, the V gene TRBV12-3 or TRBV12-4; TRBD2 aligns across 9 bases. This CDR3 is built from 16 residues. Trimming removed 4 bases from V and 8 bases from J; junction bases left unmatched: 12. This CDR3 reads CASSSFSGGPGDEQFF. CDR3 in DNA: TGTGCCAGCAGTTCGTTTAGCGGGGGCCCAGGCGATGAGCAGTTCTTC.

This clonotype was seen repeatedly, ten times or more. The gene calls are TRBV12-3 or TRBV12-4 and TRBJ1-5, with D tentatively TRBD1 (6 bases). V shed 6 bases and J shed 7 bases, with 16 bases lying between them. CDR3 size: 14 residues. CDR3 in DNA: TGTGCCAGCAGCAAGGGGGACACTTACCAGCCCCAGCATTTT. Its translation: CASSKGDTYQPQHF.

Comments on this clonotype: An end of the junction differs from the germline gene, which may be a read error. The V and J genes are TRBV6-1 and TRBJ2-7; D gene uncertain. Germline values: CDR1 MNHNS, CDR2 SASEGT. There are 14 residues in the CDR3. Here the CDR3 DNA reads TGTGCCAGCAGTGTGGCAATCATCTCCTCCGAGCAGTACTTC. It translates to CASSVAIISSEQYF.

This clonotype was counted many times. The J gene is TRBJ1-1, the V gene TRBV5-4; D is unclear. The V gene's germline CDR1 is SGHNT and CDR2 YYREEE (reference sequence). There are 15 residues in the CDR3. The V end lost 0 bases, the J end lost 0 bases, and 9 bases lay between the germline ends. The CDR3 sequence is CASSLAFSMNTEAFF. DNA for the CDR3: TGTGCCAGCAGCTTGGCCTTTAGTATGAACACTGAAGCTTTCTTT.

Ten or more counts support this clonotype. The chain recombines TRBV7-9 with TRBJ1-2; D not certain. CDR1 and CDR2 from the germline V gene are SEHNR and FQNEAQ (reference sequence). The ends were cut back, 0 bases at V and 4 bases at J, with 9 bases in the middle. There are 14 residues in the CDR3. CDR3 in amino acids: CASSLAPTVYGYTF. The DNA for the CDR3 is TGTGCCAGCAGCTTAGCGCCGACGGTCTATGGCTACACCTTC.

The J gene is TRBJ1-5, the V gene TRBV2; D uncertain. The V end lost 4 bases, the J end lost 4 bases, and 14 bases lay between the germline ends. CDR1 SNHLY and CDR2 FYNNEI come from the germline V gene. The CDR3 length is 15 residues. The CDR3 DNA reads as TGTGCCAGCAGTGGAGTCCGGGGTCCAAATCAGCCCCAGCATTTT. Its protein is CASSGVRGPNQPQHF. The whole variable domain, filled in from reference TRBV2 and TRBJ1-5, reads EPEVTQTPSHQVTQMGQEVILRCVPISNHLYFYWYRQILGQKVEFLVSFYNNEISEKSEIFDDQFSVERPDGSNFTLKIRSTKLEDSAMYFCASSGVRGPNQPQHFGDGTRLSIL.